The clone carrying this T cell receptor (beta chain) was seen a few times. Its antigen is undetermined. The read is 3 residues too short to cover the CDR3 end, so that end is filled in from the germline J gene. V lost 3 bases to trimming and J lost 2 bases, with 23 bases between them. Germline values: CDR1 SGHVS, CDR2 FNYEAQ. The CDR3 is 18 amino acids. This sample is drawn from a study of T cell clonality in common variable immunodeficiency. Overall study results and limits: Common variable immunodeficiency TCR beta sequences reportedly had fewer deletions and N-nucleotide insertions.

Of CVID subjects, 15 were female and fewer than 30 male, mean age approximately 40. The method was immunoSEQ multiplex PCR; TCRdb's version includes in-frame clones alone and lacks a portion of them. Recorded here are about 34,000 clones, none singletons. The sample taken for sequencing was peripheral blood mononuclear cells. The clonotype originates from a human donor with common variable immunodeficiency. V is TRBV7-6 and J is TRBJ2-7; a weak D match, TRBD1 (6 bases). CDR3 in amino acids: CASSFLAPLRDTTYEQYF. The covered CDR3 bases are TGTGCCAGCAGCTTTTTAGCACCCCTCCGGGACACAACCTACGAG.